This T cell receptor (beta chain) was sequenced during a study of cytomegalovirus exposure and HLA in healthy donors. Only a few counts were recorded for this clone. PCR amplification relied on 60 Vbeta primers (plus 13 Jbeta primers). Produced via immunoSEQ multiplex PCR; TCRdb's table is partial and in-frame only. The data contain 120,000 or so clones, less than 85% of them seen just once; the ten biggest clones take up over 15%. Material for sequencing was PBMCs. The source of this sequence is a man between 18 and 35 years old in good health and CMV-seropositive.

CDR3 sequence: CASSEGGQGSYEQYF. In DNA form, the CDR3 reads TGTGCCAGCTCCGAGGGGGGACAGGGATCCTACGAGCAGTACTTC. The chain joins TRBV18 to TRBJ2-7; 9 positions agree with TRBD1. This CDR3 has 15 amino acids. Germline V gives CDR1 KGHSH, CDR2 LQKENI. V gave up 6 bases and J gave up 1 base; unmatched junction bases: 7.